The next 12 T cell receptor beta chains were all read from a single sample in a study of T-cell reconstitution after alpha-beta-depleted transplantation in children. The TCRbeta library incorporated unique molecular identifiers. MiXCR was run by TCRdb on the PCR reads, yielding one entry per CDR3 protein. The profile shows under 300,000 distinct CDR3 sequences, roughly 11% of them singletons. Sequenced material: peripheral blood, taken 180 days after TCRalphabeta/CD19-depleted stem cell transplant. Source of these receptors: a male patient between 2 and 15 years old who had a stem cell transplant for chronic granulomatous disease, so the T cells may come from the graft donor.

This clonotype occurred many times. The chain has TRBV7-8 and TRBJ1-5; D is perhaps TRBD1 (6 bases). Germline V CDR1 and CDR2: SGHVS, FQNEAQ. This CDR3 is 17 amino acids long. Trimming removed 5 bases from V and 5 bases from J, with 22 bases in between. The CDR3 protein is CASSPWTAMREYQPQHF. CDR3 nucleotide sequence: TGTGCCAGCAGCCCCTGGACAGCGATGAGGGAATATCAGCCCCAGCATTTT.

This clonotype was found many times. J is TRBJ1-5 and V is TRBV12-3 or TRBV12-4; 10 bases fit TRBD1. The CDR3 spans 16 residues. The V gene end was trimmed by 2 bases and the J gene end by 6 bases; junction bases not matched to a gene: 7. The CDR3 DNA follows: TGTGCCAGCAGTTTATGGGGACAGGGGATTAGTCAGCCCCAGCATTTT. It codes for CASSLWGQGISQPQHF.

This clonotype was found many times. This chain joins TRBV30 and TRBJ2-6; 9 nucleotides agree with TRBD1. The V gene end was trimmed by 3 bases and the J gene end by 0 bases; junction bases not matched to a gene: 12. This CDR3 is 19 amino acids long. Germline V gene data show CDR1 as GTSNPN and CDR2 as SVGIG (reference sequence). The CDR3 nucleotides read TGTGCCTGGAGGACCTGGATGGGACAGGGAAGCTCTGGGGCCAACGTCCTGACTTTC. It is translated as CAWRTWMGQGSSGANVLTF.

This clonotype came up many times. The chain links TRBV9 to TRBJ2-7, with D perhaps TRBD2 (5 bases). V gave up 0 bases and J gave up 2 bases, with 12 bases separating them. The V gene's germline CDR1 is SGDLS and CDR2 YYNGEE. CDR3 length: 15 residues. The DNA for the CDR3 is TGTGCCAGCAGCGTAGGGGAGTTGGGAACCTACGAGCAGTACTTC. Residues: CASSVGELGTYEQYF.

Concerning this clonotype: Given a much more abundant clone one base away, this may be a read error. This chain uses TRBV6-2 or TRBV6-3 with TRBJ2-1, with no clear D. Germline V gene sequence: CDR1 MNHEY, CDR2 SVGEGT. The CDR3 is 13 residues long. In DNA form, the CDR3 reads TGTGTCAGCAACAATCGTTTTGACGATGAGCAGTTCTTC. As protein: CVSNNRFDDEQFF.

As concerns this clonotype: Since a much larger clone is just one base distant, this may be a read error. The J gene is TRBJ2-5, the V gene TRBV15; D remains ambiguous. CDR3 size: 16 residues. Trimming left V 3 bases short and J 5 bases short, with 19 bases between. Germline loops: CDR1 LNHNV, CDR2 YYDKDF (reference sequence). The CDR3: CATSRRILGLGETQYF. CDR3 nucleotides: TGTGCCACCAGCAGGCGTATTCTGGGTCTAGGGGAGACCCAGTACTTC.

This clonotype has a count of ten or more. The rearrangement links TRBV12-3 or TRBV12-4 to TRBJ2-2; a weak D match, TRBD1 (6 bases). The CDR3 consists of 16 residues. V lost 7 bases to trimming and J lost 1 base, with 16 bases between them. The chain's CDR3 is CASTTKDSWNTGELFF. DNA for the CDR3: TGTGCCAGCACCACCAAGGACAGTTGGAACACCGGGGAGCTGTTTTTT.

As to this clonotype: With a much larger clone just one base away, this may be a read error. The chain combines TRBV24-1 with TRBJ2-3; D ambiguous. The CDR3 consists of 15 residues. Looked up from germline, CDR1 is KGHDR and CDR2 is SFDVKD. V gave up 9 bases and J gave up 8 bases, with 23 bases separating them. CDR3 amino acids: CATGPRSTQRVTQYF. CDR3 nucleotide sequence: TGTGCCACCGGACCTAGGAGCACCCAGCGAGTTACGCAGTATTTT.

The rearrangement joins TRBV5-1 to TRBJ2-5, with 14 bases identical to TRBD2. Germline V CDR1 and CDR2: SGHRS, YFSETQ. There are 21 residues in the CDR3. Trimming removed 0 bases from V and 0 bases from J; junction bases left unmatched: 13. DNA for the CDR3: TGCGCCAGCAGCTTGGCCTGGAACTCCGGGACTAGCGGGAGCTACCAAGAGACCCAGTACTTC. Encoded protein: CASSLAWNSGTSGSYQETQYF.

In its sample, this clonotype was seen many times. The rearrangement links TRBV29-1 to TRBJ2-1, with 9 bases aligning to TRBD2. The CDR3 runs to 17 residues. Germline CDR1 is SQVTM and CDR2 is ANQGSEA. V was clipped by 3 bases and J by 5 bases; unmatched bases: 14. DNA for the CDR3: TGCAGCGTTGACGCAGTGAGGCTAGCGGGAAAGAACAATGAGCAGTTCTTC. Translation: CSVDAVRLAGKNNEQFF.

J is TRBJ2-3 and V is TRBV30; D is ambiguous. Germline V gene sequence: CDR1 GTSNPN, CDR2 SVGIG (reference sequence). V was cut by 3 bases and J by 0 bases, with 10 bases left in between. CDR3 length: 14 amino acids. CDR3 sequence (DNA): TGTGCCTGGAGCAGGAGAGGAAGCACAGATACGCAGTATTTT. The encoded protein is CAWSRRGSTDTQYF.

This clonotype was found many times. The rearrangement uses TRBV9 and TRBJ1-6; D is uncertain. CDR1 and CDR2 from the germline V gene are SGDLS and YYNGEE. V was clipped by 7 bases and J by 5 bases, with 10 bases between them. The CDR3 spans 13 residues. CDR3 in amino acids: CASGEGNNSPLHF. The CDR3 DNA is TGTGCCAGCGGGGAAGGAAATAATTCACCCCTCCACTTT.